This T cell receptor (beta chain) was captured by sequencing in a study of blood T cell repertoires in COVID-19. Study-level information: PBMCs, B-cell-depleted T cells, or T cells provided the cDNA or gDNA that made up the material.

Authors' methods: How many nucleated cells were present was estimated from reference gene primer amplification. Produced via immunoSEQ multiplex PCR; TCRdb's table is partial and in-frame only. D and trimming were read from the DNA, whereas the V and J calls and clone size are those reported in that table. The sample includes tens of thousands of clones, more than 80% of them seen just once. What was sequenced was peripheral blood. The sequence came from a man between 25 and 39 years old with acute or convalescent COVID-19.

The CDR3 reads CASSLTGPGNNSPLHF. CDR3 in DNA: TGTGCCAGCTCACTCACAGGGCCGGGGAATAATTCACCCCTCCACTTT. V is TRBV18 and J is TRBJ1-6; D possibly corresponds to TRBD1 (6 bases). Germline V gene lookup returns CDR1 KGHSH and CDR2 LQKENI. V was trimmed by 4 bases and J by 5 bases, leaving 15 bases between them. This CDR3 is 16 amino acids long.